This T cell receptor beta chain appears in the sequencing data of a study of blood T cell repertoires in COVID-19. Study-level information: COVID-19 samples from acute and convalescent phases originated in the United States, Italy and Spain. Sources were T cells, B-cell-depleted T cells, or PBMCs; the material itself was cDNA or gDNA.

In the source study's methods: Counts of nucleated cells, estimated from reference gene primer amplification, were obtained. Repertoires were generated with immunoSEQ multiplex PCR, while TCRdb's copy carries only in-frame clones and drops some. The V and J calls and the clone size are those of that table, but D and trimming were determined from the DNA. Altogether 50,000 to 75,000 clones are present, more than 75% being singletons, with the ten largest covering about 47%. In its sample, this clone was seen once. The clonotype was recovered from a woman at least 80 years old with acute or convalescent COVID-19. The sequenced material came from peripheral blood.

CDR3 protein: CAWSVLGFTYEQYF. The CDR3 nucleotides read TGTGCCTGGAGTGTACTCGGGTTCACCTACGAGCAGTACTTC. The chain is built from TRBV30 and TRBJ2-7, with unresolved D. The germline gives CDR1 GTSNPN, CDR2 SVGIG (reference sequence). This CDR3 contains 14 residues. The germline V and J ends were trimmed by 0 bases and 2 bases, with 11 bases remaining between them.